The source of this T cell receptor beta chain is a study of T cell clonotyping in hematopoietic cell transplantation. The time point was: recipient sample about 28 days before transplant, after cytoreduction. Study-wide points: No sorting was done, leaving CD4 and CD8 contributions mixed.

Germline V lookup: CDR1 SNHLY, CDR2 FYNNEI. The V gene end was trimmed by 4 bases and the J gene end by 7 bases; junction bases not matched to a gene: 4. This CDR3 comprises 12 residues. Details on this clone: Its target is unknown.

Profiled with immunoSEQ multiplex PCR; TCRdb holds only in-frame clones, not every one. Of about 45,000 clones listed, 80% to 85% are singletons. Source: peripheral blood mononuclear cells, taken before stem cell transplant. This TCR derives from a man aged 60 to 75 with myelodysplastic syndrome. Some clones in this sample may be carry-over from other donors' samples. The chain recombines TRBV2 with TRBJ2-7; TRBD2 agrees at 7 bases. The CDR3 sequence is CASSVARGEQYF. In nucleotides, the CDR3 is TGTGCCAGCAGTGTCGCGCGGGGGGAGCAGTACTTC.